What follows are 12 T cell receptor beta chains derived from one specimen sequenced in a study of blood T cell repertoires in COVID-19. The protocol was immunoSEQ multiplex PCR, while the TCRdb copy is restricted to in-frame clones and leaves out a portion. Of under 450,000 clones in the sample, around 88% were seen once. What was sequenced was peripheral blood. These receptors were collected from a woman aged 55-69 years with COVID-19, enrolled during active disease.

This clone has a single count. This chain uses TRBV12-3 or TRBV12-4 with TRBJ1-3; no reliable D call. The CDR3 runs 12 residues. V was clipped by 7 bases and J by 3 bases, with 7 bases between them. CDR3 in DNA: TGTGCCAGCACCTTAGTTGGAAACACCATATATTTT. This translates into CASTLVGNTIYF.

The rearrangement joins TRBV3-1 (or the pseudogene TRBV3-2) to TRBJ1-1, with D perhaps TRBD1 (6 bases). Germline V gene sequence: CDR1 LGHDT, CDR2 YNNKEL (reference sequence). The CDR3 loop spans 13 amino acids. Deletions cut 6 bases from V and 4 bases from J, with 12 bases between. DNA for the CDR3: TGTGCCAGCAGACGGACAGAGGGCACTGAAGCTTTCTTT. Translation: CASRRTEGTEAFF.

The chain uses TRBV7-8 and TRBJ1-6, with TRBD1 matching over 7 bases. J gave up 8 bases and V 4 bases, and 8 bases lay outside the gene matches. The CDR3 totals 15 residues. In germline, CDR1 is SGHVS, CDR2 FQNEAQ. The CDR3 nucleotides are TGTGCCAGCAGCTCTAGACAGGGCGGGTATTCACCCCTCCACTTT. Its protein is CASSSRQGGYSPLHF.

V and J are TRBV10-3 and TRBJ2-5; 11 nucleotides align to TRBD1. The ends lost 4 bases at V and 2 bases at J; junction bases unmatched: 9. This CDR3 is built from 17 residues. CDR1 ENHRY and CDR2 SYGVKD come from the germline V gene. This chain's CDR3 is CAISAITGTGGQETQYF. In nucleotides, the CDR3 is TGTGCCATCAGTGCTATTACCGGGACAGGGGGTCAAGAGACCCAGTACTTC.

There are a few counts of this clone. The chain joins TRBV5-1 to TRBJ2-3; 14 positions match TRBD2. Germline V gene sequence: CDR1 SGHRS, CDR2 YFSETQ. V gave up 0 bases and J gave up 5 bases; unmatched junction bases: 2. This CDR3 spans 16 amino acids. CDR3 loop: CASSLGLAGGRDTQYF. The CDR3 nucleotides read TGCGCCAGCAGCTTGGGACTAGCGGGGGGGAGAGATACGCAGTATTTT.

This clone was recorded a few times. The chain carries TRBV7-9 and TRBJ2-5, with no clear D. This CDR3 has 15 residues. Trimming shortened V by 0 bases and J by 5 bases, and 13 bases separated the two germline ends. The germline CDR1 and CDR2 sequences are SEHNR and FQNEAQ (reference sequence). The CDR3, as DNA: TGTGCCAGCAGCTTAGCGTTCCCCTACGGGGAGACCCAGTACTTC. Amino acid sequence: CASSLAFPYGETQYF.

The gene calls are TRBV29-1 and TRBJ2-7; TRBD1 matches 9 bases. The CDR3 has 15 amino acids. Germline CDR1 is SQVTM and CDR2 is ANQGSEA. V shed 3 bases and J 5 bases; nucleotides not matched to a gene: 11. CDR3: CSVEYLGQGYNEQYF. CDR3 bases: TGCAGCGTTGAGTATCTGGGACAGGGATATAACGAGCAGTACTTC.

The chain joins TRBV5-5 to TRBJ2-7, with D perhaps matching TRBD1 (6 bases). The germline V gene encodes CDR1 SGHKS and CDR2 YYEKEE (reference sequence). V was cut by 4 bases and J by 0 bases, with 17 bases left in between. This CDR3 spans 16 amino acids. Here the CDR3 reads CASSRRGGPSSYEQYF. The CDR3 DNA follows: TGTGCCAGCAGCCGCCGTGGGGGCCCTAGCTCCTACGAGCAGTACTTC.

The sample holds one count of this clone. The rearrangement uses TRBV5-4 and TRBJ2-5; 12 bases are shared with TRBD2. V lost 2 bases and J lost 5; bases outside the gene matches: 4. The CDR3 has 15 amino acids. Germline V gene data show CDR1 as SGHNT and CDR2 as YYREEE (reference sequence). In DNA, the CDR3 is TGTGCCAGCAGCTTCCCCCTAGCGGGGGGGGAGACCCAGTACTTC. This encodes CASSFPLAGGETQYF.

The chain has TRBV29-1 and TRBJ2-5; 8 bases match TRBD1. The V gene's germline CDR1 is SQVTM and CDR2 ANQGSEA. The CDR3 loop spans 12 amino acids. Trimming took 6 bases from V and 5 from J; bases not matched to a gene: 5. CDR3 region: CSVGQGAETQYF. The CDR3 DNA follows: TGCAGCGTCGGACAGGGAGCGGAGACCCAGTACTTC.

The rearrangement links TRBV18 to TRBJ1-4, with unresolved D. V was clipped by 3 bases and J by 6 bases, with 8 bases between them. The CDR3 covers 13 residues. Germline V gene data show CDR1 as KGHSH and CDR2 as LQKENI. The CDR3 spells CASSPGHYEKLFF. The CDR3 DNA reads as TGTGCCAGCTCACCTGGCCATTATGAAAAACTGTTTTTT.

As concerns this clone: Other DNA sequences in the same sample also yield this CDR3. The rearrangement uses TRBV27 and TRBJ2-7; D remains ambiguous. Per the germline V gene, CDR1 is MNHEY and CDR2 is SMNVEV (reference sequence). The ends were cut back, 6 bases at V and 3 bases at J, with 6 bases in the middle. The CDR3 totals 11 residues. The CDR3 protein is CASRSRYEQYF. CDR3 in DNA: TGTGCCAGCAGGAGCCGCTACGAGCAGTACTTC.